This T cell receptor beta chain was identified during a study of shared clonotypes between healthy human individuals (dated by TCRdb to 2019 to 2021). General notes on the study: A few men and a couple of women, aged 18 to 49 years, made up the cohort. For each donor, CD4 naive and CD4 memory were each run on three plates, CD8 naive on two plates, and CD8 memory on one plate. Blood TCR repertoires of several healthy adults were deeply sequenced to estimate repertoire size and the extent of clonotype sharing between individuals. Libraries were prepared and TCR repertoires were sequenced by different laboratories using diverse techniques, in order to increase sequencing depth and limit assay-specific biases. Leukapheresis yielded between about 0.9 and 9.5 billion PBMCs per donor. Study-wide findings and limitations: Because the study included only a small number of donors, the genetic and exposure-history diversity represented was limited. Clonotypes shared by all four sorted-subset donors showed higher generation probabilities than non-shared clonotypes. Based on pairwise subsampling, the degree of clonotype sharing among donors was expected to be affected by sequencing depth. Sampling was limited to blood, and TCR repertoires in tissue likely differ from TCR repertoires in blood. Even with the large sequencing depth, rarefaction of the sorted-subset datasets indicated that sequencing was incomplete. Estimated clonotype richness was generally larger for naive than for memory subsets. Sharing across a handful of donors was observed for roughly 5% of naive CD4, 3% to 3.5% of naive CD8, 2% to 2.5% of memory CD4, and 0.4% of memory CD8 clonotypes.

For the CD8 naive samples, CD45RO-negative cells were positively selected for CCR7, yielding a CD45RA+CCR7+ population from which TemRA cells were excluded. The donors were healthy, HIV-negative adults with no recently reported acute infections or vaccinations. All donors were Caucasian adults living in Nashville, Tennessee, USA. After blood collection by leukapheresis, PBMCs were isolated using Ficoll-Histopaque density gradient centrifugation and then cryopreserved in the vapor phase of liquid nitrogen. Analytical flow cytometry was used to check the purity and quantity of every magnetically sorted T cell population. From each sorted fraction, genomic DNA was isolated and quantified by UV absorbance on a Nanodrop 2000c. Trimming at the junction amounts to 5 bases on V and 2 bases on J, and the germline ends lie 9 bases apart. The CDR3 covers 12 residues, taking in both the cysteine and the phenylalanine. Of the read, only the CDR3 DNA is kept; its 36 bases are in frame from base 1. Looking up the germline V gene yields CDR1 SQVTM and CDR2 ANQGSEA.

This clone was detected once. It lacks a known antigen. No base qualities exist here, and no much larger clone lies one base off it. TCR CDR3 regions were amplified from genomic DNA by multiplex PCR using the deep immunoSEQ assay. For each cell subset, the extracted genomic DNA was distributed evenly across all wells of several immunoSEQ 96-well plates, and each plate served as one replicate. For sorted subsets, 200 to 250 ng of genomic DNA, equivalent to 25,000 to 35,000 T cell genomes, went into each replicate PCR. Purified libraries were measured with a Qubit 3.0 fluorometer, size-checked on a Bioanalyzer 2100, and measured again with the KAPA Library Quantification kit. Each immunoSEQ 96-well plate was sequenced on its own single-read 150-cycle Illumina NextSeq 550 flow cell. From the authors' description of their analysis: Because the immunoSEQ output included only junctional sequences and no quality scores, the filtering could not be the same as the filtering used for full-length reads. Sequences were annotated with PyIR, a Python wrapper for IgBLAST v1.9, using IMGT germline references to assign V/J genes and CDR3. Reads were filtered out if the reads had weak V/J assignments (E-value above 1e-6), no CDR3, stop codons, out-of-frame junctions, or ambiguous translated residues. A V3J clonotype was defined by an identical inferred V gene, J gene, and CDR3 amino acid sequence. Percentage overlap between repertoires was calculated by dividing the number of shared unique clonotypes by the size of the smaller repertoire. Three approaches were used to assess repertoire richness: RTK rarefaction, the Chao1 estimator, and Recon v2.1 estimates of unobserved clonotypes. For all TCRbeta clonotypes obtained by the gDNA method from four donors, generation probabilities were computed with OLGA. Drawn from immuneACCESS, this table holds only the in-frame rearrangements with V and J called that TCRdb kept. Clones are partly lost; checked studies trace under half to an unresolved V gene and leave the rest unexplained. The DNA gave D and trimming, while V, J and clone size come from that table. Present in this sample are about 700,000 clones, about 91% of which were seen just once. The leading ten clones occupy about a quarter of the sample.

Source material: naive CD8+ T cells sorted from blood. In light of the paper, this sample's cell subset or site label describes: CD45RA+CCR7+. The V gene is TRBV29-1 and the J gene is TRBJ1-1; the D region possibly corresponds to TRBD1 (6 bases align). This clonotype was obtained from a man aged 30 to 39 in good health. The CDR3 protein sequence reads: CSVRGGNTEAFF. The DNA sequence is TGCAGCGTTAGAGGGGGAAACACTGAAGCTTTCTTT.